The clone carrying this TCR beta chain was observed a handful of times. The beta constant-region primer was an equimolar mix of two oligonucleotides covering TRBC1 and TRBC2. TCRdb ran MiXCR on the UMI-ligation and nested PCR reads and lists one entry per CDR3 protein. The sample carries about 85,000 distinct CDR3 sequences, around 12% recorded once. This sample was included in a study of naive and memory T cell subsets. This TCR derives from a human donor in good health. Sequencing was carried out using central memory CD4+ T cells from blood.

The CDR3 sequence is CASSLAPKGQSNQPQHF. The DNA for the CDR3 is TGTGCCAGCAGCTTAGCGCCCAAGGGACAGTCCAATCAGCCCCAGCATTTT. The chain combines TRBV11-2 with TRBJ1-5; the match to TRBD1 covers 7 bases. The V and J ends lost 1 base and 3 bases, in that order; junction bases with no gene match: 9. Germline lookup yields CDR1 SGHAT and CDR2 FQNNGV. The CDR3 has 17 amino acids.